This TCR beta chain appears in the sequencing data of a study of blood T cell repertoires in COVID-19. The CDR3 has 15 amino acids. Germline-derived CDR1 and CDR2 are SGHVS and FQNEAQ. V shed 3 bases and J 6 bases; nucleotides not matched to a gene: 10. Here immunoSEQ multiplex PCR was the method, and the copy in TCRdb shows in-frame clones only, minus some. The sample contains 60,000 to 65,000 clones, more than 60% of which appear only once. The receptor was derived from a human donor in a cohort sampled during active COVID-19. Material for sequencing was peripheral blood. This chain connects TRBV7-8 to TRBJ2-7; 8 nucleotides align to TRBD1. CDR3 region: CASSLLGQGGGEQYF. The CDR3 DNA follows: TGTGCCAGCAGCTTGCTAGGACAGGGTGGAGGCGAGCAGTACTTC.